The 2 T cell receptor beta chains below come from one sample, sequenced in a study of T cell repertoires in cytomegalovirus infection (dated by TCRdb to the late 2010s). What these receptors recognize is not known. Sequencing was performed on an Illumina HiSeq 1500. TCRdb ran its own pipeline on the public reads, namely fastp trimming at Q25 and MiXCR clone calling, and kept in-frame beta chains. Rows with a matching CDR3 protein are joined into one entry that keeps the most common DNA and genes. The sample data list under 10,000 distinct CDR3 sequences, and roughly 49% of these were observed just once. The ten largest clonotypes hold about 77% of the sample. The sequenced sample consisted of PBMCs, sequenced either directly or after in vitro stimulation (not recorded which). The receptors derive from a human donor in good health (CMV status not recorded). Some clones in this sample may be carry-over from other donors' samples.

This rearrangement joins TRBV2 to TRBJ2-3; tentative D call: TRBD2 (5 bases). The germline V and J ends were trimmed by 3 bases and 9 bases, with 16 bases remaining between them. CDR3 size: 14 residues. CDR1 and CDR2 (germline): SNHLY, FYNNEI. The CDR3 is CASSERASPGTQYF. CDR3 nucleotide sequence: TGTGCCAGCAGTGAGAGGGCGAGCCCGGGGACGCAGTATTTT.

This clonotype appeared once. The V call is TRBV7-2, the J call TRBJ2-7, with D tentatively TRBD2 (6 bases). CDR3 length equals 19 residues. CDR1 is SGHTA and CDR2 is FQGNSA in the germline V gene. Trimming left V 2 bases short and J 7 bases short, with 30 bases between. This CDR3 is CASSLRGPGYEGRLVEQYF. CDR3 DNA: TGTGCCAGCAGCTTAAGGGGCCCCGGGTATGAGGGGAGGCTGGTGGAGCAGTACTTC.